Listed below are T cell receptor beta chains from one sample, sequenced in a study of graft-versus-host responses after intestinal transplantation. Their target antigens are unknown. TCRdb's copy holds only in-frame clones and misses some; the assay was immunoSEQ multiplex PCR. The sample has around 130,000 clones, more than 80% seen once; the top ten hold around 0.15%. The sample here was unstimulated CD4+ T cells sorted from spleen or lymph node cells, taken before intestinal transplant. Receptor source: a human donor who received an intestinal transplant. CDR3s include the opening cysteine and the closing phenylalanine or tryptophan. A D gene is named only where the DNA matches it firmly. Clone sizes are given selectively: once, few, many, or a class where the clone is expanded.

>16|TRBJ2-1|TRBV5-1|NA|TRBD2
TGCGCCAGCAGCTTGGACCCGGCTAGCGGGAAGAATGAGCAGTTCTTC
CASSLDPASGKNEQFF
>17|TRBJ1-4|TRBV7-9|once|NA
TGTGCCAGCAGCTTACAAACGGGGTCGGGGGTTAATGAAAAACTGTTTTTT
CASSLQTGSGVNEKLFF
>17|TRBJ1-6|TRBV28|once|NA
TGTGCCAGCAGCCTCGACGCAAAAAGCTCCTATAATTCACCCCTCCACTTT
CASSLDAKSSYNSPLHF
>17|TRBJ1-2|TRBV28|NA|TRBD1
TGTGCCAGCAGTTCTCTCCGGGACAGGGTGCGAAACTATGGCTACACCTTC
CASSSLRDRVRNYGYTF
>14|TRBJ2-2|TRBV29-1|NA|NA
TGCAGCGGCTGGGAGGGGGATTTCGGCGGGGAGCTGTTTTTT
CSGWEGDFGGELFF
>16|TRBJ1-2|TRBV11-2|NA|TRBD1
TGTGCCAGCAGCTGGGGAGACAGGGATCGTGGCTATGGCTACACCTTC
CASSWGDRDRGYGYTF
>18|TRBJ2-2|TRBV7-7|NA|NA
TGTGCCAGCAGCTTAGAATTTCTCGGTCGGTTAGGAACCGGGGAGCTGTTTTTT
CASSLEFLGRLGTGELFF
>16|TRBJ2-3|TRBV4-2|NA|NA
TGTGCCAGCAGCCAAGATGGTGGGGGAAGCACAGATACGCAGTATTTT
CASSQDGGGSTDTQYF
>15|TRBJ2-3|TRBV6-5|once|NA
TGTGCCAGCAGTTACTCGAAGGTCAGCACAGATACGCAGTATTTT
CASSYSKVSTDTQYF
>12|TRBJ2-7|TRBV6-6|NA|NA
TGTGCCAGCAAGGGGGGGGCCTACGAGCAGTACTTC
CASKGGAYEQYF
>12|TRBJ1-2|TRBV6-1|NA|NA
TGTGCCAGCTTACAGCTAAGGGGTGGCTACACCTTC
CASLQLRGGYTF
>15|TRBJ1-6|TRBV5-8|NA|NA
TGTGCCAGCATCGACAGTAGCTCCTATAATTCACCCCTCCACTTT
CASIDSSSYNSPLHF
>15|TRBJ2-7|TRBV7-9|few|NA
TGTGCCAGCAGCTTAGGGCGGGGGCAGTGGTACGAGCAGTACTTC
CASSLGRGQWYEQYF
>16|TRBJ2-2|TRBV2|NA|TRBD2
TGTGCCAGCTACCCTGGGACTAGCGACCTCACCGGGGAGCTGTTTTTT
CASYPGTSDLTGELFF